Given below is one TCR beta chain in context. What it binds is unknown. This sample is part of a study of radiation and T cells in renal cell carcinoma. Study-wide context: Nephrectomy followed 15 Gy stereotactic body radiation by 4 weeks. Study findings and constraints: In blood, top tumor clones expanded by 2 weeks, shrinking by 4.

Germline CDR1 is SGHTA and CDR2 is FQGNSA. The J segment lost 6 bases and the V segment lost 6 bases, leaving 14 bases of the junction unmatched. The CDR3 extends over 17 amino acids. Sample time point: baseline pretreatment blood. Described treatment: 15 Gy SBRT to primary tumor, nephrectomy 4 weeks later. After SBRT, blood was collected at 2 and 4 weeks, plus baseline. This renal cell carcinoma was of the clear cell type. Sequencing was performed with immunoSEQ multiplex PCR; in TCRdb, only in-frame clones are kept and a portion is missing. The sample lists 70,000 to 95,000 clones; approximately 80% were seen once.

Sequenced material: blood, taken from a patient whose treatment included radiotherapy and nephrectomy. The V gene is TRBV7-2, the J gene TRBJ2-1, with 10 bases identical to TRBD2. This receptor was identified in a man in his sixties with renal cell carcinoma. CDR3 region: CASRPGWELAGFNEQFF. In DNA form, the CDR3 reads TGTGCCAGCAGACCCGGATGGGAACTAGCGGGGTTCAATGAGCAGTTCTTC.